Presented here are 18 T cell receptor beta chains from one specimen sequenced in a study of siplizumab effects on memory and regulatory T cells. TCRdb keeps only in-frame clones here, not all; method: immunoSEQ multiplex PCR. The sample yields roughly 97,000 clones, about 93% seen once. The sequenced sample was Tregs sorted from blood. The receptors derive from a human donor in good health.

The rearrangement joins TRBV7-9 to TRBJ2-7; the D is unclear. The CDR3 has 11 residues. Germline V lookup: CDR1 SEHNR, CDR2 FQNEAQ (reference sequence). V shed 5 bases and J shed 5 bases, with 7 bases lying between them. CDR3: CASSPAHEQYF. Written as DNA, the CDR3 is TGTGCCAGCAGCCCGGCCCACGAGCAGTACTTC.

V is TRBV7-3 and J is TRBJ1-4; possibly TRBD1 for D (5 bases). V lost 0 bases, J lost 8 bases, and 13 bases lay in between. The CDR3 spans 15 residues. Germline lookup yields CDR1 SGHTA and CDR2 FQGTGA. The CDR3 loop is CASSLTGPLGEKLFF. The CDR3 DNA reads as TGTGCCAGCAGCTTAACGGGACCTCTGGGGGAAAAACTGTTTTTT.

The table lists this clone with a few counts. The chain links TRBV19 to TRBJ2-1; TRBD2 aligns across 7 bases. The J segment lost 5 bases and the V segment lost 11 bases, leaving 6 bases of the junction unmatched. The V gene's germline CDR1 is LNHDA and CDR2 SQIVND (reference sequence). The CDR3 covers 12 residues. The CDR3 bases are TGTGCCGGGAGGGGACTGAACAATGAGCAGTTCTTC. Translating it yields CAGRGLNNEQFF.

The gene calls are TRBV5-4 and TRBJ1-1; D is ambiguous. The CDR3 covers 14 residues. V was shortened by 0 bases and J by 6 bases, with 12 bases between the two germline ends. Germline V gives CDR1 SGHNT, CDR2 YYREEE (reference sequence). The CDR3 region has the DNA TGTGCCAGCAGCTTGGACCCGAGCCGGGCTGAAGCTTTCTTT. It translates to CASSLDPSRAEAFF.

The chain combines TRBV19 with TRBJ1-5, with D perhaps TRBD1 (6 bases). Germline assignment: CDR1 LNHDA and CDR2 SQIVND (reference sequence). The CDR3 is 16 residues long. The germline V and J ends were trimmed by 6 bases and 2 bases, with 17 bases remaining between them. This CDR3 is CASRPTGTGGNQPQHF. CDR3 bases: TGTGCCAGTAGGCCCACAGGGACGGGTGGCAATCAGCCCCAGCATTTT.

The chain carries TRBV11-2 and TRBJ1-3; D is perhaps TRBD1 (5 bases). This CDR3 is 15 amino acids long. The V gene's germline CDR1 is SGHAT and CDR2 FQNNGV. Trimming shortened V by 7 bases and J by 0 bases, and 13 bases separated the two germline ends. The CDR3 spells CASTFRVGSGNTIYF. The CDR3 nucleotides are TGTGCCAGCACCTTCAGGGTAGGCTCTGGAAACACCATATATTTT.

This CDR3 is CASSSGVGQPQHF. The CDR3 DNA reads as TGTGCCAGCAGTTCCGGGGTTGGTCAGCCCCAGCATTTT. This chain uses TRBV5-8 with TRBJ1-5; D is unclear. The germline gives CDR1 SGHTS, CDR2 YDEGEE. There are 13 residues in the CDR3. V dropped 5 bases and J dropped 6 bases, with 12 bases sitting between them.

The chain couples TRBV10-3 to TRBJ2-6; 8 bases are a match to TRBD2. This CDR3 region has 16 residues. Trimming cost V 6 bases and J 2 bases; bases outside gene matches: 6. Germline CDR1 reads ENHRY; CDR2 reads SYGVKD. The CDR3 region has the DNA TGTGCCATCAGACCCAGCGGGGGTACTGGGGCCAACGTCCTGACTTTC. It codes for CAIRPSGGTGANVLTF.

V usage is TRBV7-2 and J usage is TRBJ2-2; perhaps TRBD2 as D (5 bases). This CDR3 is built from 13 residues. The ends were cut back, 5 bases at V and 7 bases at J, with 11 bases in the middle. Germline-derived CDR1 and CDR2 are SGHTA and FQGNSA. CDR3 protein: CASSRLRGGELFF. The CDR3 nucleotides are TGTGCCAGCAGCCGCCTCCGGGGCGGGGAGCTGTTTTTT.

The chain combines TRBV7-2 with TRBJ2-2, with D hard to call. In germline, CDR1 is SGHTA, CDR2 FQGNSA. Trimming left V 4 bases short and J 0 bases short, with 3 bases between. CDR3 length equals 13 residues. Here the CDR3 reads CASSSPNTGELFF. The DNA for the CDR3 is TGTGCCAGCAGCTCGCCGAACACCGGGGAGCTGTTTTTT.

CDR3 in amino acids: CASRSGTGPNQPQHF. CDR3 nucleotides: TGTGCCAGCAGATCCGGGACAGGGCCCAATCAGCCCCAGCATTTT. The chain carries TRBV2 and TRBJ1-5; 9 nucleotides align to TRBD1. In germline, CDR1 is SNHLY, CDR2 FYNNEI. The CDR3 extends over 15 amino acids. Germline trimming cut 6 bases from V and 3 bases from J; bases unmatched to any gene: 6. Together with reference TRBV2 and TRBJ1-5, the CDR3 gives the full variable domain: EPEVTQTPSHQVTQMGQEVILRCVPISNHLYFYWYRQILGQKVEFLVSFYNNEISEKSEIFDDQFSVERPDGSNFTLKIRSTKLEDSAMYFCASRSGTGPNQPQHFGDGTRLSIL.

The chain uses TRBV13 and TRBJ1-1; possibly TRBD1 for D (5 bases). Germline V lookup: CDR1 PRHDT, CDR2 FYEKMQ (reference sequence). This CDR3 region has 17 residues. V dropped 0 bases and J dropped 6 bases, with 20 bases sitting between them. For the CDR3, the DNA is TGTGCCAGCAGCTTAGGCCTTCGGGATAAGGGGTGCGCTGAAGCTTTCTTT. It encodes CASSLGLRDKGCAEAFF.

Only one count was recorded for this clone. The chain carries TRBV5-4 and TRBJ1-2; D call uncertain. CDR3 length equals 13 residues. The germline V gene encodes CDR1 SGHNT and CDR2 YYREEE (reference sequence). The ends were cut back, 2 bases at V and 2 bases at J, with 7 bases in the middle. The CDR3 region has the DNA TGTGCCAGCAGCTTTCCGGGAAACTATGGCTACACCTTC. Residues: CASSFPGNYGYTF.

As to this clone: The junction does not match germline at one end; this may be a read error. The chain recombines TRBV7-7 with TRBJ2-5, with D tentatively TRBD2 (6 bases). The CDR3 contains 19 residues. In germline, CDR1 is SSHAT, CDR2 FNYEAQ (reference sequence). The CDR3 sequence: CASSLGRIRPGTRRETQYF. For the CDR3, the DNA is TGTGCTAGCAGCTTAGGGCGGATTAGGCCCGGGACTCGGCGGGAGACCCAGTACTTC.

About this clone: A read error may produce the germline difference seen at one junction end. The chain is built from TRBV5-6 and TRBJ2-7, with D perhaps matching TRBD1 (7 bases). The CDR3 sequence is 14 residues long. Germline assignment: CDR1 SGHDT and CDR2 YYEEEE. In DNA, the CDR3 is TGTGCCAGCAGCCCTGACAGGGACTCCAACGAGCAGTACTTC. Translating it yields CASSPDRDSNEQYF.

This chain joins TRBV19 and TRBJ1-1; unclear D gene. The CDR3 extends over 11 amino acids. V lost 3 bases and J lost 6, with 5 bases in between. CDR1 and CDR2 (germline): LNHDA, SQIVND (reference sequence). The CDR3 protein is CASSIPAEAFF. Here the CDR3 DNA reads TGTGCCAGTAGTATCCCCGCTGAAGCTTTCTTT.

This clone appeared once. The V call is TRBV13, the J call TRBJ2-7, with 8 nucleotides matching TRBD1. The length of the CDR3 is 15 residues. V trimming: 4 bases; J trimming: 2 bases; junction bases outside the gene matches: 7. Germline CDR1 PRHDT, CDR2 FYEKMQ (reference sequence). CDR3 region: CASSSGTGLTYEQYF. The CDR3 DNA is TGTGCCAGCAGCTCCGGGACAGGTCTAACCTACGAGCAGTACTTC.

The chain combines TRBV27 with TRBJ1-2; tentative D call: TRBD1 (5 bases). Looked up from germline, CDR1 is MNHEY and CDR2 is SMNVEV (reference sequence). CDR3 length equals 12 residues. The V and J ends lost 4 bases and 6 bases respectively, with 9 bases between them. Here the CDR3 reads CASSSGLDGYTF. DNA for the CDR3: TGTGCCAGCAGTTCAGGGTTGGATGGCTACACCTTC.